This TCR beta chain was sequenced in a study of T-cell reconstitution after alpha-beta-depleted transplantation in children. The authors prepared the TCRbeta library with unique molecular identifiers. TCRdb used MiXCR to reprocess the PCR reads, holding one entry per CDR3 protein. The sample has about 900,000 distinct CDR3 sequences, about 26% seen once. Trimming left V 0 bases short and J 2 bases short, with 12 bases between. In germline, CDR1 is SGHRS, CDR2 YFSETQ. The CDR3 is 15 residues long. Sequenced material: PBMCs, mostly from graft donor cells, taken 360 days after TCRalphabeta/CD19-depleted stem cell transplant. This clonotype originated in a boy under three years old who had a stem cell transplant for SCID, so the T cells may come from the graft donor. The J gene is TRBJ2-7, the V gene TRBV5-1, with a possible D match to TRBD2 (6 bases). CDR3 amino acids: CASSLAGGRAYEQYF. For the CDR3, the DNA is TGCGCCAGCAGCTTGGCCGGGGGAAGGGCCTACGAGCAGTACTTC.